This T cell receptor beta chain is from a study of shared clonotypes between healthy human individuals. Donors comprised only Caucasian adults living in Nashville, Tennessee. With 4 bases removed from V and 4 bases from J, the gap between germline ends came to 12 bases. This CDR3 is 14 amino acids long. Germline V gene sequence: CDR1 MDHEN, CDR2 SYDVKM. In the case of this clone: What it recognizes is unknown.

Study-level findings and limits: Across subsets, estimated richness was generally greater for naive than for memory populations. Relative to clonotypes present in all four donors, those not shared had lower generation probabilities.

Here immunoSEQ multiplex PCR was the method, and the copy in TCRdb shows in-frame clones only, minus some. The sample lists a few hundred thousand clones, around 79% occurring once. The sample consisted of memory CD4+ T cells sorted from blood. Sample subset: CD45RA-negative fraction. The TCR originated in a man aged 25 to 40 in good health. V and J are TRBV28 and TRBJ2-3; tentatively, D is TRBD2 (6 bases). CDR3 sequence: CASSSGGSPDTQYF. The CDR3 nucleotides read TGTGCCAGCAGTTCCGGAGGGAGCCCAGATACGCAGTATTTT.